This is a list of T cell receptor beta chains from one sample in a study of response to subunit inactivated influenza vaccine. One entry per CDR3 protein results from TCRdb running MiXCR on the RT-PCR reads. The sample holds hundreds of thousands of distinct CDR3 sequences, 14% seen once. Specimen: PBMCs from blood, collected 14 to 15 days before vaccination. These receptors all come from a man aged 50-60 years who received an inactivated influenza vaccine. Each CDR3 is given with its conserved first and last residue. The D gene is left open where the match is weak. Where a row states a size, it is once, few, many or the class of an expanded clone; other rows omit it.

abundance,j_gene,d_gene,v_gene,CDR3aa,CDR3nt
many,TRBJ1-1,TRBD1,TRBV5-1,CASSLGTGGSAFF,TGCGCCAGCAGCTTAGGGACAGGTGGGTCAGCTTTCTTT
many,TRBJ2-1,TRBD2,TRBV5-1,CASSPRRDYLNNEQFF,TGCGCCAGCAGCCCCCGACGGGACTACCTTAACAATGAGCAGTTCTTC
few,TRBJ1-5,.,TRBV4-1,CASSQEQGAQPQHF,TGCGCCAGCAGCCAAGAACAGGGAGCTCAGCCCCAGCATTTT
many,TRBJ2-2,.,TRBV4-1,CASSQEGGGGGELFF,TGCGCCAGCAGCCAAGAAGGGGGGGGAGGCGGGGAGCTGTTTTTT
few,TRBJ2-4,.,TRBV5-1,CASSFHQGSKNIQYF,TGCGCCAGCAGCTTTCACCAGGGCTCCAAAAACATTCAGTATTTC
.,TRBJ2-7,TRBD2,TRBV7-2,CASSVSGRAGEQYF,TGTGCCAGCAGCGTAAGCGGGAGGGCCGGGGAGCAGTACTTC
many,TRBJ2-7,.,TRBV9,CASSVGHGPSYEQYF,TGTGCCAGCAGCGTAGGTCACGGGCCGTCCTACGAGCAGTACTTC
few,TRBJ1-1,.,TRBV15,CATSTQASEAFF,TGTGCCACCAGCACCCAGGCCAGTGAAGCTTTCTTT
.,TRBJ1-1,.,TRBV29-1,CSVEARMGTEAFF,TGCAGCGTAGAGGCGAGGATGGGTACTGAAGCTTTCTTT
.,TRBJ2-3,TRBD2,TRBV7-9,CASSPVSGGADTQYF,TGTGCCAGCAGCCCAGTAAGCGGGGGGGCCGATACGCAGTATTTT
few,TRBJ2-3,.,TRBV7-6,CASSLLQVVDTQYF,TGTGCCAGCAGCTTATTACAGGTGGTAGATACGCAGTATTTT
.,TRBJ2-1,.,TRBV6-2/TRBV6-3,CASSYPGSSYNEQFF,TGTGCCAGCAGTTACCCAGGGAGCTCCTACAATGAGCAGTTCTTC
few,TRBJ2-2,.,TRBV12-3/TRBV12-4,CASRPRRRGGGELFF,TGTGCCAGCAGGCCCAGGAGAAGGGGTGGCGGGGAGCTGTTTTTT
many,TRBJ1-1,.,TRBV5-1,CASSPPGRANTEAFF,TGCGCCAGCAGCCCCCCGGGGAGGGCCAACACTGAAGCTTTCTTT
.,TRBJ2-1,.,TRBV7-9,CASSFDSPSSYNEQFF,TGTGCCAGCAGCTTCGACAGCCCTAGCTCCTACAATGAGCAGTTCTTC
few,TRBJ1-1,.,TRBV6-5,CASSYSPGGFQAFF,TGTGCCAGCAGTTACTCCCCGGGGGGATTTCAAGCTTTCTTT
.,TRBJ1-1,TRBD1,TRBV15,CATKEDRYGTEAFF,TGTGCCACCAAGGAGGACAGGTATGGAACTGAAGCTTTCTTT
many,TRBJ2-1,.,TRBV5-6,CASSLMFQGRNEQFF,TGTGCCAGCAGCTTGATGTTCCAGGGAAGGAATGAGCAGTTCTTC
.,TRBJ1-1,TRBD1,TRBV3-1,CASSFGTDEAFF,TGTGCCAGCAGCTTTGGGACAGATGAAGCTTTCTTT
few,TRBJ1-1,.,TRBV30,CAWSLDRNTEAFF,TGTGCCTGGAGTTTGGACAGGAACACTGAAGCTTTCTTT
once,TRBJ1-1,.,TRBV20-1,CSAREGIGVNTEAFF,TGCAGTGCTAGAGAGGGCATTGGGGTGAACACTGAAGCTTTCTTT
few,TRBJ1-1,.,TRBV5-1,CASSLGSGARDTEAFF,TGCGCCAGCAGCTTGGGGTCGGGGGCTCGGGACACTGAAGCTTTCTTT
.,TRBJ2-3,.,TRBV10-3,CAITGVSTDTQYF,TGTGCCATCACGGGGGTTTCCACAGATACGCAGTATTTT
many,TRBJ2-7,.,TRBV4-3,CASSQGRSYEQYF,TGTGCCAGCAGCCAAGGCAGGTCCTACGAGCAGTACTTC
.,TRBJ2-1,TRBD1,TRBV25-1,CASSEGTGMNSYNEQFF,TGTGCCAGCAGTGAGGGGACAGGGATGAACTCCTACAATGAGCAGTTCTTC